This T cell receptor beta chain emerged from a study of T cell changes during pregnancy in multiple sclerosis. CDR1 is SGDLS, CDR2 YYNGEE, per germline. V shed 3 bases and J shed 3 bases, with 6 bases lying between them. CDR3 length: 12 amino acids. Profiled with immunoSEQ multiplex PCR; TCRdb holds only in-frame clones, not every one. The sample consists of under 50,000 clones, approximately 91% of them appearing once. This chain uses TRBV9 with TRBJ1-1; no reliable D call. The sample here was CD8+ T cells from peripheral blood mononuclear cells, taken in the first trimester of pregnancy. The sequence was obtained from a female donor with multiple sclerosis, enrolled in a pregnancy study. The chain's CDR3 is CASSGTYTEAFF. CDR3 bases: TGTGCCAGCAGCGGCACTTACACTGAAGCTTTCTTT.